This paragraph reports one T cell receptor (beta chain). Its antigen remains unidentified. These data originate in a study of T cell repertoires in cytomegalovirus infection. TCRdb analysed the reads with MiXCR anew, one entry per CDR3 protein. This sample yields hundreds of thousands of distinct CDR3 sequences, of which about 33% are seen a single time; around 12% belongs to the top ten. The sequence was collected from a human donor in good health (CMV status not recorded). Some clones in this sample may be carry-over from other donors' samples. Here the sequenced sample was cultured CD8+ T cells from PBMCs, taken from culture after CMV antigen stimulation.

CDR3 residues: CSARGVSGGYNEQFF. Written as DNA, the CDR3 is TGCAGTGCTAGAGGGGTGAGCGGGGGTTACAATGAGCAGTTCTTC. The chain couples TRBV20-1 to TRBJ2-1, with 8 bases lining up with TRBD2. CDR1 is DFQATT, CDR2 SNEGSKA, per germline (reference sequence). The CDR3 runs to 15 residues. J lost 4 bases, V lost 1 base, and 6 bases had no gene match.